Below are 31 T cell receptor beta chains sequenced from a single sample in a study of cytomegalovirus exposure and HLA in healthy donors. The PCR ran on 60 Vbeta and 13 Jbeta primers. TCRdb keeps only in-frame clones here, not all; method: immunoSEQ multiplex PCR. Of 100,000 to 150,000 clones in the sample, 80% were seen once. Sequenced: PBMCs. The receptor source for this set is a man under 40 in good health and CMV-seronegative.

V gene TRBV28 combines with J gene TRBJ1-5; possibly TRBD1 for D (5 bases). Germline V gene sequence: CDR1 MDHEN, CDR2 SYDVKM. The CDR3 is 15 amino acids. V lost 8 bases and J 1 base, leaving 15 bases between the germline ends. In DNA form, the CDR3 reads TGTGCCAGCCATGGGGGGGTTAAAAGCAATCAGCCCCAGCATTTT. Translating it yields CASHGGVKSNQPQHF. The entire variable domain, with the rest obtained from reference TRBV28 and TRBJ1-5, is as follows: DVKVTQSSRYLVKRTGEKVFLECVQDMDHENMFWYRQDPGLGLRLIYFSYDVKMKEKGDIPEGYSVSREKKERFSLILESASTNQTSMYLCASHGGVKSNQPQHFGDGTRLSIL.

This clone was detected a few times. The rearrangement uses TRBV10-3 and TRBJ2-2; D perhaps matches TRBD1 (6 bases). V was clipped by 2 bases and J by 6 bases, with 10 bases between them. Germline loops: CDR1 ENHRY, CDR2 SYGVKD. The CDR3 contains 14 residues. CDR3 sequence: CAISEDRSPGELFF. The CDR3 nucleotides are TGTGCCATCAGTGAGGACAGGTCCCCCGGGGAGCTGTTTTTT.

The chain recombines TRBV28 with TRBJ1-5; D unresolved. Germline lookup yields CDR1 MDHEN and CDR2 SYDVKM. The CDR3 consists of 21 residues. V dropped 2 bases and J dropped 1 base, with 27 bases sitting between them. The CDR3 nucleotides are TGTGCCAGCAGTTTACGCCGCCGGGTCCCCTTTATTTGGGAGAGCAATCAGCCCCAGCATTTT. Its protein is CASSLRRRVPFIWESNQPQHF. Looking up the rest from reference TRBV28 and TRBJ1-5 gives the full variable domain: DVKVTQSSRYLVKRTGEKVFLECVQDMDHENMFWYRQDPGLGLRLIYFSYDVKMKEKGDIPEGYSVSREKKERFSLILESASTNQTSMYLCASSLRRRVPFIWESNQPQHFGDGTRLSIL.

This clone appeared once. The rearrangement joins TRBV6-5 to TRBJ2-7, with D perhaps matching TRBD2 (7 bases). Trimming stripped 6 bases from V and 4 bases from J, with 16 bases between. CDR1 and CDR2 (germline): MNHEY, SVGAGI. The CDR3 spans 14 residues. The CDR3 bases are TGTGCCAGCAGCAAGGGGGGGGACGGGTACGAGCAGTACTTC. Encoded protein: CASSKGGDGYEQYF.

V is TRBV6-1 and J is TRBJ2-7; TRBD2 aligns across 9 bases. J was trimmed by 2 bases and V by 8 bases; bases with no gene match: 1. Germline CDR1 is MNHNS and CDR2 is SASEGT. The CDR3 spans 12 residues. DNA for the CDR3: TGTGCCAGCTCTAGCGGGACCTACGAGCAGTACTTC. Amino acids: CASSSGTYEQYF.

This clone was seen only once. The rearrangement links TRBV4-1 to TRBJ1-3; 9 positions agree with TRBD1. The germline V gene encodes CDR1 MGHRA and CDR2 YSYEKL. The CDR3 runs to 16 residues. V was pared by 3 bases and J by 1 base, with 4 bases of the junction left unmatched. The CDR3 spells CASSHPGTGSGNTIYF. CDR3 nucleotides: TGCGCCAGCAGCCATCCCGGGACAGGGTCTGGAAACACCATATATTTT.

This chain connects TRBV28 to TRBJ1-2; 10 bases are shared with TRBD1. Trimming removed 4 bases from V and 7 bases from J; junction bases left unmatched: 9. Germline CDR1 reads MDHEN; CDR2 reads SYDVKM. The length of the CDR3 is 15 residues. The CDR3 DNA sequence: TGTGCCAGCAGTTCTCTTCGTGACAGGGGGCCTGGCTACACCTTC. It yields the protein CASSSLRDRGPGYTF.

The V and J genes are TRBV9 and TRBJ2-2, with TRBD2 identical over 9 bases. The ends lost 2 bases at V and 0 bases at J; junction bases unmatched: 5. This CDR3 is built from 17 residues. Germline V gene data show CDR1 as SGDLS and CDR2 as YYNGEE. The CDR3, as DNA: TGTGCCAGCAGCGTCAGGCTAGCGGGGCCGAACACCGGGGAGCTGTTTTTT. Translated, it gives CASSVRLAGPNTGELFF.

The chain recombines TRBV19 with TRBJ2-7; 7 nucleotides agree with TRBD1. The CDR3 length is 15 residues. Germline V gives CDR1 LNHDA, CDR2 SQIVND (reference sequence). V lost 5 bases, J lost 9 bases, and 16 bases stayed unmatched. The CDR3 region is CASSPGTEGTTGQYF. The DNA for the CDR3 is TGTGCCAGTAGTCCAGGGACAGAGGGTACTACGGGGCAGTACTTC.

This chain joins TRBV29-1 and TRBJ2-1; D might be TRBD2 (7 bases). This CDR3 has 18 amino acids. CDR1 is SQVTM, CDR2 ANQGSEA, per germline. V shed 3 bases and J shed 8 bases, with 29 bases lying between them. The CDR3: CSVDKTLYYLEGGYEQFF. As DNA, the CDR3 is TGCAGCGTTGATAAAACCTTGTACTACCTGGAGGGGGGGTATGAGCAGTTCTTC.

The genes are TRBV9 and TRBJ1-6; 7 bases map to TRBD1. The ends lost 6 bases at V and 7 bases at J; junction bases unmatched: 7. Germline V gives CDR1 SGDLS, CDR2 YYNGEE. CDR3 size: 14 residues. The CDR3, as DNA: TGTGCCAGCAACGAGGGGGCGCGGAATTCACCCCTCCACTTT. This gives the protein CASNEGARNSPLHF.

The chain links TRBV6-1 to TRBJ1-5; D is unresolved. Trimming took off 0 bases at V and 4 bases at J, with 7 bases between the two ends. Germline assignment: CDR1 MNHNS and CDR2 SASEGT. The CDR3 length is 14 residues. The CDR3 DNA sequence: TGTGCCAGCAGTGAAGCTCTGAGAAATCAGCCCCAGCATTTT. Translated: CASSEALRNQPQHF.

This chain joins TRBV29-1 and TRBJ1-3, with TRBD1 as a possible D gene (6 bases). V was clipped by 4 bases and J by 0 bases, with 7 bases between them. The CDR3 totals 13 residues. Germline V gene data show CDR1 as SQVTM and CDR2 as ANQGSEA. CDR3: CSVVGGSGNTIYF. CDR3 bases: TGCAGCGTTGTAGGGGGCTCTGGAAACACCATATATTTT.

This clone has more than one count but fewer than ten. The chain joins TRBV6-1 to TRBJ2-5; TRBD1 agrees at 7 bases. The V segment lost 8 bases and the J segment 5 bases; nucleotides outside the gene matches: 11. The germline gives CDR1 MNHNS, CDR2 SASEGT. CDR3 length equals 14 residues. This CDR3 is CASFKGASGETQYF. CDR3 bases: TGTGCCAGCTTCAAGGGGGCTAGTGGGGAGACCCAGTACTTC.

V is TRBV5-1 and J is TRBJ1-1, with D unresolved. Trimming left V 5 bases short and J 1 base short, with 3 bases between. The CDR3 length is 11 residues. Germline V gene sequence: CDR1 SGHRS, CDR2 YFSETQ. CDR3 amino acids: CASSKNTEAFF. The CDR3 DNA reads as TGCGCCAGCAGTAAGAACACTGAAGCTTTCTTT.

The chain joins TRBV4-3 to TRBJ1-3, with no clear D. The germline V gene has CDR1 LGHNA and CDR2 YSLEER. The CDR3 is made up of 15 amino acids. V gave up 0 bases and J gave up 7 bases, with 13 bases separating them. CDR3 sequence reads: CASSQDRPGGNTIYF. The CDR3 DNA sequence: TGCGCCAGCAGCCAAGACAGGCCGGGAGGGAACACCATATATTTT.

This clone was detected a few times. The rearrangement uses TRBV4-1 and TRBJ1-2; 9 positions agree with TRBD1. The CDR3 runs to 15 residues. Germline CDR1 MGHRA, CDR2 YSYEKL. The V and J ends lost 2 bases and 4 bases, in that order; junction bases with no gene match: 5. The CDR3 DNA follows: TGCGCCAGCAGCCAACCGGGACAGGGTAGCTATGGCTACACCTTC. Residues: CASSQPGQGSYGYTF.

CDR3 sequence reads: CASSSTGNPYEQYF. CDR3 nucleotides: TGTGCCAGCAGCTCGACAGGGAATCCCTACGAGCAGTACTTC. The V call is TRBV5-6, the J call TRBJ2-7, with 7 nucleotides matching TRBD1. This CDR3 has 14 residues. The V and J ends lost 3 bases and 2 bases, in that order; junction bases with no gene match: 5. The germline V gene encodes CDR1 SGHDT and CDR2 YYEEEE.

This clone was counted once. The chain has TRBV18 and TRBJ2-2; TRBD2 aligns across 14 bases. The CDR3 contains 16 residues. From germline, CDR1 is KGHSH and CDR2 LQKENI. J lost 7 bases, V lost 3 bases, and 4 bases had no gene match. CDR3 sequence: CASSPPGLAGVGELFF. The DNA of the CDR3 is TGTGCCAGCTCACCTCCGGGACTAGCGGGAGTCGGGGAGCTGTTTTTT.

The chain employs TRBV6-4 and TRBJ1-1; D unresolved. The V end was cut by 4 bases, the J end by 4 bases, with 10 bases between. This CDR3 is built from 13 residues. Looked up from germline, CDR1 is MRHNA and CDR2 is SNTAGT. The CDR3 DNA sequence: TGTGCCAGCAGTGCCCAGGCGGGCACTGAAGCTTTCTTT. Translated: CASSAQAGTEAFF.

The V call is TRBV29-1, the J call TRBJ2-1; D gene ambiguous. Looked up from germline, CDR1 is SQVTM and CDR2 is ANQGSEA. The CDR3 covers 15 residues. V lost 4 bases and J lost 0, with 13 bases in between. CDR3 sequence: CSVVPRISSYNEQFF. For the CDR3, the DNA is TGCAGCGTTGTACCGAGGATCAGCTCCTACAATGAGCAGTTCTTC.

The V and J genes are TRBV5-1 and TRBJ2-2; possible D gene TRBD1, 5 bases. This CDR3 contains 17 residues. From germline, CDR1 is SGHRS and CDR2 YFSETQ. Trimming pared 0 bases from V and 6 bases from J, leaving 18 bases between. The CDR3: CASSLVPLRQPPGELFF. For the CDR3, the DNA is TGCGCCAGCAGCTTGGTGCCCCTCAGACAGCCCCCCGGGGAGCTGTTTTTT. Supplemented by reference TRBV5-1 and TRBJ2-2, the full variable domain reads KAGVTQTPRYLIKTRGQQVTLSCSPISGHRSVSWYQQTPGQGLQFLFEYFSETQRNKGNFPGRFSGRQFSNSRSEMNVSTLELGDSALYLCASSLVPLRQPPGELFFGEGSRLTVL.

V gene TRBV27 combines with J gene TRBJ2-2; TRBD1 agrees at 8 bases. Looked up from germline, CDR1 is MNHEY and CDR2 is SMNVEV (reference sequence). This CDR3 comprises 17 residues. The trim removed 3 bases at V and 4 bases at J, leaving 10 bases unmatched. As DNA, the CDR3 is TGTGCCAGCAGTTTCCACCGACAGGGGCTTGTCACCGGGGAGCTGTTTTTT. It codes for CASSFHRQGLVTGELFF.

The rearrangement links TRBV4-1 to TRBJ2-7, with D possibly TRBD2 on 5 matching bases. The V end lost 1 base, the J end lost 2 bases, and 9 bases lay between the germline ends. The CDR3 has 14 amino acids. Germline CDR1 MGHRA, CDR2 YSYEKL. For the CDR3, the DNA is TGCGCCAGCAGCCAAGGGCGGGTACCCTACGAGCAGTACTTC. Translation gives CASSQGRVPYEQYF.

The rearrangement joins TRBV10-3 to TRBJ2-7, with 15 bases aligning to TRBD2. J lost 2 bases, V lost 2 bases, and 7 bases had no gene match. The CDR3 loop spans 18 amino acids. Germline CDR1 and CDR2: ENHRY and SYGVKD. CDR3 in DNA: TGTGCCATCAGTGAGCCCGGGACTAGCGGGAGGAAGCCCTACGAGCAGTACTTC. This gives the protein CAISEPGTSGRKPYEQYF.

The chain links TRBV16 to TRBJ1-1, with 9 bases matching TRBD1. This CDR3 is built from 15 residues. Germline V gene data show CDR1 as KGHSY and CDR2 as FQNENV. The trim removed 1 base at V and 1 base at J, leaving 1 base unmatched. The CDR3 DNA follows: TGTGCCAGCAGCCAATTGGGACAGGGGAACACTGAAGCTTTCTTT. It encodes CASSQLGQGNTEAFF.

The rearrangement joins TRBV29-1 to TRBJ1-2, with 7 bases matching TRBD1. The CDR3 is 14 amino acids. After removal of 6 bases from V and 3 bases from J, the junction contained 10 bases not matched to a gene. The germline V gene encodes CDR1 SQVTM and CDR2 ANQGSEA. The CDR3 loop is CSVRDSIRDYGYTF. The CDR3 region has the DNA TGCAGCGTCCGGGACAGTATCAGGGACTATGGCTACACCTTC.

J is TRBJ2-7 and V is TRBV2, with D possibly TRBD2 on 6 matching bases. The V and J ends lost 3 bases and 6 bases respectively, with 18 bases between them. The germline CDR1 and CDR2 sequences are SNHLY and FYNNEI. The CDR3 has 15 residues. CDR3 region: CASSELTGVGSEQYF. The CDR3 nucleotides read TGTGCCAGCAGTGAGTTGACGGGAGTGGGAAGCGAGCAGTACTTC. Combining the CDR3 with reference TRBV2 and TRBJ2-7 gives the whole variable domain EPEVTQTPSHQVTQMGQEVILRCVPISNHLYFYWYRQILGQKVEFLVSFYNNEISEKSEIFDDQFSVERPDGSNFTLKIRSTKLEDSAMYFCASSELTGVGSEQYFGPGTRLTVT.

This clone was detected only a few times. The rearrangement uses TRBV28 and TRBJ1-5; 9 positions agree with TRBD1. The CDR3 has 15 residues. The V gene end was trimmed by 2 bases and the J gene end by 5 bases; junction bases not matched to a gene: 4. Germline assignment: CDR1 MDHEN and CDR2 SYDVKM. The CDR3 sequence: CASSLRWTGDQPQHF. CDR3 DNA sequence: TGTGCCAGCAGTTTACGATGGACAGGGGATCAGCCCCAGCATTTT.

This clone was counted between two and nine times. The V and J genes are TRBV14 and TRBJ2-5, with 7 bases lining up with TRBD1. Germline values: CDR1 SGHDN, CDR2 FVKESK. J was trimmed by 9 bases and V by 5 bases; bases with no gene match: 6. There are 12 residues in the CDR3. The CDR3 bases are TGTGCCAGCAGCTTCTGGACAGGCCCCCAGTACTTC. Protein: CASSFWTGPQYF.

This clone was recorded once. The rearrangement joins TRBV7-9 to TRBJ2-2, with 7 bases identical to TRBD1. Per the germline V gene, CDR1 is SEHNR and CDR2 is FQNEAQ (reference sequence). This CDR3 spans 16 amino acids. J lost 4 bases, V lost 0 bases, and 5 bases had no gene match. In nucleotides, the CDR3 is TGTGCCAGCAGCTTAGCCCGGGACAGCTCCACCGGGGAGCTGTTTTTT. As protein: CASSLARDSSTGELFF.